These 6 T cell receptor beta chains came from one sample sequenced in a study of blood T cell repertoires in COVID-19 (dated by TCRdb to the early 2020s). The library was obtained by the immunoSEQ multiplex PCR assay. TCRdb provides this immuneACCESS table in a form limited to in-frame rearrangements. Some clones are lacking; in checked studies, under half of them reflect an unresolved V gene, and why the rest are absent is not known. For this sample the table gives about 190,000 clones, of which over 80% were detected only once. Roughly 3.2% of the sample is held by the ten biggest clonotypes. The sample consisted of PBMCs or T cells enriched from blood (not recorded which). The receptor set was obtained from a woman aged 25 to 39 who had been exposed to COVID-19.

The chain joins TRBV6-5 to TRBJ2-1; D perhaps matches TRBD2 (6 bases). Germline assignment: CDR1 MNHEY and CDR2 SVGAGI. Trimming pared 2 bases from V and 0 bases from J, leaving 11 bases between. This CDR3 contains 16 residues. The CDR3 is CASSYGGTPSYNEQFF. Written as DNA, the CDR3 is TGTGCCAGCAGTTACGGGGGGACTCCCTCCTACAATGAGCAGTTCTTC.

This clone appeared once. The chain recombines TRBV5-1 with TRBJ2-5; 7 nucleotides line up with TRBD1. Germline V gives CDR1 SGHRS, CDR2 YFSETQ. V lost 6 bases to trimming and J lost 3 bases; unmatched junction nucleotides: 8. CDR3 length equals 14 residues. The CDR3 bases are TGCGCCAGCACGCGGCCAGGGGGAAAAGAGACCCAGTACTTC. It yields the protein CASTRPGGKETQYF.

The CDR3 here is CASSQSLIGDNEQFF. CDR3 nucleotide sequence: TGCGCCAGCAGCCAATCCCTAATAGGGGACAATGAGCAGTTCTTC. The genes are TRBV4-1 and TRBJ2-1, with a possible D match to TRBD1 (5 bases). The CDR3 spans 15 residues. Germline-derived CDR1 and CDR2 are MGHRA and YSYEKL. The V gene lost 2 bases and the J gene lost 5 bases, with 13 bases spanning the gap.

The J gene is TRBJ2-2, the V gene TRBV5-5; 9 bases line up with TRBD1. The germline V gene has CDR1 SGHKS and CDR2 YYEKEE (reference sequence). V lost 3 bases and J lost 1; bases outside the gene matches: 13. This CDR3 comprises 19 residues. The CDR3 sequence: CASSSRPGTGIGNTGELFF. The CDR3 nucleotides are TGTGCCAGCAGCTCTCGTCCCGGGACAGGGATCGGGAACACCGGGGAGCTGTTTTTT.

The V gene is TRBV19, the J gene TRBJ2-7, with a weak D call TRBD1 (6 bases). The CDR3 is made up of 13 amino acids. Germline CDR1 is LNHDA and CDR2 is SQIVND (reference sequence). V was pared by 3 bases and J by 6 bases, with 12 bases between. CDR3 sequence: CASSMGRGSEQYF. In DNA form, the CDR3 reads TGTGCCAGTAGTATGGGCAGGGGCTCCGAGCAGTACTTC. The full variable domain, with the rest looked up from reference TRBV19 and TRBJ2-7, is DGGITQSPKYLFRKEGQNVTLSCEQNLNHDAMYWYRQDPGQGLRLIYYSQIVNDFQKGDIAEGYSVSREKKESFPLTVTSAQKNPTAFYLCASSMGRGSEQYFGPGTRLTVT.

The V gene is TRBV7-9, the J gene TRBJ2-5; TRBD1 agrees at 7 bases. The CDR3 is 16 residues long. With V trimmed by 1 base and J by 0 bases, 5 bases remained unmatched. Germline assignment: CDR1 SEHNR and CDR2 FQNEAQ (reference sequence). Here the CDR3 reads CASSLGWDSHQETQYF. DNA of the CDR3: TGTGCCAGCAGCTTAGGTTGGGACAGCCACCAAGAGACCCAGTACTTC.